Described below is a single T cell receptor (beta chain) sequence and its context. This clonotype was detected a few times. Its antigen has not been determined. Base qualities were left out, and no much larger clone turns up one base away. Donors were a few dozen systemically healthy Caucasian individuals from Russia aged roughly 6 to 90 years. Ten milliliters of peripheral blood were drawn from each donor into EDTA-treated Vacutainer tubes. PBMCs were isolated by Ficoll-Paque density-gradient centrifugation, with at least 7 million obtained per sample. Trizol reagent was used to extract total RNA from PBMCs, with at least 6 micrograms per sample. The percentages of naive CD45RAhigh/CD27high T cells were determined by flow cytometry on a PBMC aliquot from every donor. As encoded in the germline V gene, CDR1 is SGHRS while CDR2 is YFSETQ. The CDR3 goes from the cysteine to the phenylalanine over 14 residues. The sequence is cut down to CDR3 DNA, 42 bases in frame from base 1. Compared with germline, V lacks 3 bases and J lacks 5 bases; bases without a gene match: 8.

This specimen comes from a study of blood T cells in healthy people across ages (dated by TCRdb to about 2015). Regarding the complete study: In model experiments, template switching captured roughly one uniquely barcoded TCR beta cDNA molecule for every two T cells. Using deep sequencing normalized with unique cDNA molecular identifiers, the study measured how TCR beta repertoire diversity changes with age. The donors were split into four age groups: young (average 16 years), middle-aged (39), aged (over 55) and long-lived (82). Donors of different ages were randomly distributed across sequencing lanes to avoid experimental bias. Two additional independent replicas of 1 million unique cDNA reads from the same blood draw were analyzed for two donors (one aged 18 to 29 and one aged 80 or older).

The library was prepared using 5' RACE. Sequencer: Illumina HiSeq 2500. A second PCR of roughly 7 to 11 cycles was performed with a sample-barcoded 5' primer and a J-beta primer mix. A template-switch 5' adaptor carrying 12 random nucleotides introduced a unique molecular identifier onto each TCR beta cDNA molecule. Each sample yielded at least 2.5 million CDR3-containing paired-end reads. All of the RNA was converted into first-strand cDNA using the Mint cDNA synthesis kit, with a TRBC-specific oligonucleotide serving as the primer. All cDNA was treated with uracil-DNA glycosylase and then went through a first 18-cycle PCR with the universal primers M1SS and BC2_uni_R. The study's processing was this. Each sample was normalized by randomly selecting 1 million high-quality reads, each carrying a distinct molecular identifier. Reads sharing molecular identifiers were discarded rather than binned into consensus sequences. MiTCR, run with a Q25 quality threshold and the strictest error-elimination algorithm, handled CDR3 identification, clonotype clustering and error correction. Lower-bound total TCR beta diversity was estimated with a nonparametric unseen species model using Euler transformation. Using fastp trimming at Q25 and MiXCR clonotype assembly, TCRdb reanalyzed the public sequencing data and kept in-frame beta chains. Under each unique CDR3 protein, matching rows form one entry showing the most common genes and DNA. The V and J calls come from TCRdb's annotation, not from the publication. Counted in this sample were 800,000 to 950,000 distinct CDR3 sequences; 35% to 40% of them appeared once. The ten biggest clones cover 10% to 15% of the sample.

Here is what the overall study found, with its caveats: Estimates of total diversity based on one million sequenced T cells were regarded as lower bounds and as underestimates. Observed TCR beta diversity per million T cells fell roughly linearly with age, and a significant reduction was already apparent by age about 36. Compared with the aged group, the long-lived group had more naive CD4+ T cells, fewer expanded clones and increased TCR diversity, suggesting age selection. Because profiling used bulk unsorted PBMCs, naive and antigen-experienced compartments could not be compared conclusively. The CMV infection status of donors was not known, potentially confounding age-related changes in expanded clonotypes. Observed TCR beta diversity correlated strongly with the percentage of naive T cells measured by flow cytometry.

The TCR sequence derives from a man younger than 35 in good health. The sequencing sample was made of blood. The chain employs TRBV5-1 and TRBJ2-7; the junction holds 7 bases that match TRBD1. The DNA reads as follows: TGCGCCAGCAGCTCCTCTGAGGGGGCGGACGAGCAGTACTTC. It is translated as CASSSSEGADEQYF.